The source of this TCR beta chain is a study of CD8+ T cells in alopecia areata. About the study: Each day, treated patients took oral tofacitinib twice, at 5 to 10 mg per dose. Overall study findings and caveats: Among the top 100, expanded CD8+ clones, as well as scalp clonality, were significantly decreased by tofacitinib. In lesional scalp, particularly from alopecia totalis/universalis, clonality was higher than in normal scalp.

Stated treatment: oral pan-JAK inhibitor, 5-10 mg twice daily. Peripheral blood and lesional scalp punch biopsies came from alopecia areata patients. Trimming removed 6 bases from V and 1 base from J, with 15 bases in between. CDR1 is SNHLY, CDR2 FYNNEI, per germline. This CDR3 comprises 15 residues. As for this clone: What it binds is unknown.

Extraction and reverse transcription of RNA yielded cDNA as the sequencing template. The table came from immunoSEQ multiplex PCR; TCRdb's copy has only in-frame clones and leaves some out. Here the sample spans 200,000 or so clones, about 62% being singletons. The chain uses TRBV2 and TRBJ1-1, with a tentative D call TRBD1 (5 bases). The specimen was CD4+ T cells sorted from blood, collected at week 24, from a patient treated with tofacitinib. This sequence originates from a human donor with alopecia areata. CDR3 loop: CASRTRVTPNTEAFF. As DNA, the CDR3 is TGTGCCAGCAGGACCAGGGTCACCCCGAACACTGAAGCTTTCTTT.